The clone carrying this T cell receptor beta chain was found once. One end of the junction does not line up with germline, which may come from a read error. This entry belongs to a study of tumor and adjacent non-tumor tissue in lung cancer. Three rounds of nested PCR, following a modified ARM-PCR protocol, produced the TCRbeta library. MiXCR, run by TCRdb on the multiplex PCR reads, gives a single entry per CDR3 protein. The sample consists of fewer than 120,000 distinct CDR3 sequences, approximately 84% of them appearing once. The template was RNA from unsorted bulk tissue. The CDR3 spans 14 residues. Germline loops: CDR1 DFQATT, CDR2 SNEGSKA (reference sequence).

The sequencing input was lung tumor tissue. This rearrangement joins TRBV20-1 to TRBJ1-1; 8 bases fit TRBD1. The receptor comes from a man aged 65 to 85 with non-small cell lung cancer. The CDR3 spells CSTRKWDRNTEAFF. CDR3 bases: TGCAGTACTCGCAAGTGGGACAGGAACACTGAAGCTTTCTTC.